The TCR beta chain described here comes from a study of control samples from healthy donors and cancer patients. A remark on this clone: Additional DNA sequences in this sample encode the identical CDR3.

Produced via immunoSEQ multiplex PCR; TCRdb's table is partial and in-frame only. The data contain around 110,000 clones, roughly 91% of them seen just once; the ten biggest clones take up approximately 2.3%. Trimming took 1 base from V and 2 from J, leaving 9 bases between them. Germline lookup yields CDR1 SGHRS and CDR2 YFSETQ. The CDR3 has 14 residues. Material for sequencing was blood. The genes are TRBV5-1 and TRBJ1-2; D ambiguous. The TCR originated in a woman in her sixties or seventies in good health. The CDR3 is CASSLTTANYGYTF. The DNA of the CDR3 is TGCGCCAGCAGCTTGACTACAGCGAACTATGGCTACACCTTC.